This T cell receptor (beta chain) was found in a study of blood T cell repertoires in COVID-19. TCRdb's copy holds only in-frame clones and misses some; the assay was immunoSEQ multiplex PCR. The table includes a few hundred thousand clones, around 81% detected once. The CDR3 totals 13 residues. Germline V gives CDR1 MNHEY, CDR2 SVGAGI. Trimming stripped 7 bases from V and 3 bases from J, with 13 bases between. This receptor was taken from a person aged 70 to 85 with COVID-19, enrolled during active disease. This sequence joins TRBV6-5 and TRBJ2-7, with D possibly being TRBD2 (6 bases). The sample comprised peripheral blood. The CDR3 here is CASTSGRSYEQYF. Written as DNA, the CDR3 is TGTGCCAGCACCAGCGGGCGGAGCTACGAGCAGTACTTC.